This T cell receptor beta chain is drawn from a study of blood T cell repertoires in COVID-19. At the level of the study: PBMCs, B-cell-depleted T cells, or T cells provided the cDNA or gDNA that made up the material.

The authors' processing: Researchers report that nucleated cell counts were estimated from reference gene primer amplification. Sequencing was performed with immunoSEQ multiplex PCR; in TCRdb, only in-frame clones are kept and a portion is missing. The V and J calls and clone size come from that table; D and trimming were worked out from the DNA. The sample consists of about 130,000 clones, around 89% of them appearing once. Germline loops: CDR1 ENHRY, CDR2 SYGVKD. This CDR3 is 16 amino acids long. Trimming removed 0 bases from V and 6 bases from J, with 18 bases in between. In this sample, this clone turned up a few times.

This receptor was taken from a man aged 45 to 65 with acute or convalescent COVID-19. This chain joins TRBV10-3 and TRBJ2-7; a possible D gene is TRBD1 (7 bases). The material sequenced was peripheral blood. The CDR3 coding sequence is TGTGCCATCAGTGAGTCCCTACTAGGAGGGGGCCTCGAGCAGTACTTC. As protein: CAISESLLGGGLEQYF.